Listed here are 21 T cell receptor beta chains from one sample, sequenced in a study of PD-1 blockade in classical Hodgkin lymphoma. Some clones are missing from TCRdb's copy, which holds only in-frame ones; the method was immunoSEQ multiplex PCR. The table records 6,000 to 8,500 clones, less than 80% of them present only once. There was relapse after autologous stem cell transplantation in every patient, and there was variation in brentuximab vedotin exposure. Here the sequenced sample was peripheral blood mononuclear cells (PBMCs), taken before the second cycle of nivolumab. All receptors derive from a human donor with classical Hodgkin lymphoma.

In this sample, this clone turned up a few times. The chain recombines TRBV19 with TRBJ2-1; no clear D gene. The CDR3 runs to 16 residues. Germline lookup yields CDR1 LNHDA and CDR2 SQIVND (reference sequence). Trimming left V 7 bases short and J 3 bases short, with 19 bases between. The CDR3 here is CASKGSAATSYNEQFF. Written as DNA, the CDR3 is TGTGCCAGTAAGGGCAGCGCTGCAACCAGCTACAATGAGCAGTTCTTC.

This clone has only a few counts. J is TRBJ2-1 and V is TRBV14, with a tentative D call TRBD2 (5 bases). Germline CDR1 is SGHDN and CDR2 is FVKESK. The CDR3 loop spans 19 amino acids. The germline V and J ends were trimmed by 4 bases and 0 bases, with 22 bases remaining between them. CDR3 region: CASSLIPIRWGDSYNEQFF. In DNA form, the CDR3 reads TGTGCCAGCAGCCTAATCCCGATTCGATGGGGAGACTCCTACAATGAGCAGTTCTTC.

This clone was picked up a small number of times. This chain joins TRBV6-5 and TRBJ1-1, with TRBD1 matching 8 bases. V was pared by 6 bases and J by 5 bases, with 8 bases of the junction left unmatched. CDR1 and CDR2 (germline): MNHEY, SVGAGI. This CDR3 is built from 14 residues. In DNA form, the CDR3 reads TGTGCCAGCAGACCACCAACAGGGGGGACTGAAGCTTTCTTT. Encoded protein: CASRPPTGGTEAFF.

This chain connects TRBV7-2 to TRBJ2-7; TRBD2 might be the D (5 bases). The germline gives CDR1 SGHTA, CDR2 FQGNSA. Between the trimmed V and J ends, which lost 2 bases and 2 bases, there was a span of 10 bases. CDR3 length: 14 residues. CDR3 in DNA: TGTGCCAGCAGCTTAAGGACTTTGGCCTACGAGCAGTACTTC. Translated, it gives CASSLRTLAYEQYF.

The CDR3 bases are TGTGCCAGCAGTGCCGGACAGGGAAACACCATATATTTT. It encodes CASSAGQGNTIYF. The genes are TRBV6-5 and TRBJ1-3; a weak D match, TRBD1 (6 bases). This CDR3 is built from 13 residues. V lost 5 bases and J 4 bases, leaving 9 bases between the germline ends. CDR1 is MNHEY and CDR2 is SVGAGI in the germline V gene.

The rearrangement joins TRBV15 to TRBJ2-2; TRBD1 might be the D (6 bases). The CDR3 sequence is 14 residues long. V lost 2 bases, J lost 4 bases, and 8 bases lay in between. The V gene's germline CDR1 is LNHNV and CDR2 YYDKDF (reference sequence). CDR3 sequence reads: CATSRWTATGELFF. The CDR3, as DNA: TGTGCCACCAGCAGATGGACAGCCACCGGGGAGCTGTTTTTT.

The chain links TRBV28 to TRBJ2-7; a weak D match, TRBD2 (5 bases). CDR1 and CDR2 from the germline V gene are MDHEN and SYDVKM. The CDR3 runs 13 residues. The germline V and J ends were trimmed by 8 bases and 2 bases, with 13 bases remaining between them. The CDR3 protein is CASLTGKAYEQYF. The CDR3, as DNA: TGTGCCAGCCTGACGGGGAAGGCCTACGAGCAGTACTTC. Drawing the rest from reference TRBV28 and TRBJ2-7, the complete variable domain is DVKVTQSSRYLVKRTGEKVFLECVQDMDHENMFWYRQDPGLGLRLIYFSYDVKMKEKGDIPEGYSVSREKKERFSLILESASTNQTSMYLCASLTGKAYEQYFGPGTRLTVT.

This clone turned up a few times. V gene TRBV9 combines with J gene TRBJ1-2; D unclear. The V and J ends lost 0 bases and 1 base respectively, with 4 bases between them. The length of the CDR3 is 13 residues. Germline CDR1 is SGDLS and CDR2 is YYNGEE. CDR3 nucleotides: TGTGCCAGCAGCGTAGGCTTTAACTATGGCTACACCTTC. Protein product: CASSVGFNYGYTF.

The chain links TRBV7-8 to TRBJ1-2; D perhaps matches TRBD1 (5 bases). The V gene lost 3 bases and the J gene lost 2 bases, with 7 bases spanning the gap. The CDR3 length is 13 residues. Germline lookup yields CDR1 SGHVS and CDR2 FQNEAQ. The CDR3 spells CASSLTVNYGYTF. The DNA for the CDR3 is TGTGCCAGCAGCTTGACAGTCAACTATGGCTACACCTTC. Supplemented by reference TRBV7-8 and TRBJ1-2, the full variable domain reads GAGVSQSPRYKVAKRGQDVALRCDPISGHVSLFWYQQALGQGPEFLTYFQNEAQLDKSGLPSDRFFAERPEGSVSTLKIQRTQQEDSAVYLCASSLTVNYGYTFGSGTRLTVV.

This clone qualifies as large. This rearrangement joins TRBV28 to TRBJ1-1; possible D gene TRBD1, 5 bases. Trimming pared 3 bases from V and 1 base from J, leaving 9 bases between. The CDR3 sequence is 14 residues long. Germline CDR1 and CDR2: MDHEN and SYDVKM. The CDR3 nucleotides are TGTGCCAGCAGTTTCGGCAGGGAGAACACTGAAGCTTTCTTT. Translating gives CASSFGRENTEAFF.

The rearrangement joins TRBV28 to TRBJ1-5, with TRBD1 matching 9 bases. CDR1 is MDHEN and CDR2 is SYDVKM in the germline V gene. The CDR3 has 15 residues. J lost 7 bases, V lost 3 bases, and 7 bases had no gene match. The CDR3, as DNA: TGTGCCAGCAGTTTGCCTCGACAGGGGGGCCAGCCCCAGCATTTT. Translating it yields CASSLPRQGGQPQHF. Using reference TRBV28 and TRBJ1-5 for the parts outside the CDR3, the full variable domain is DVKVTQSSRYLVKRTGEKVFLECVQDMDHENMFWYRQDPGLGLRLIYFSYDVKMKEKGDIPEGYSVSREKKERFSLILESASTNQTSMYLCASSLPRQGGQPQHFGDGTRLSIL.

This clone was seen more than once but under ten times. This sample also contains other DNA sequences that code for the same CDR3. This chain joins TRBV4-2 and TRBJ2-3; D is unclear. Trimming removed 0 bases from V and 2 bases from J, with 9 bases in between. The CDR3 length is 15 residues. Per the germline V gene, CDR1 is LGHNA and CDR2 is YNFKEQ. In DNA form, the CDR3 reads TGTGCCAGCAGCCAAGAGGGGAACCCCACAGATACGCAGTATTTT. This codes for CASSQEGNPTDTQYF.

This chain connects TRBV11-2 to TRBJ2-7; TRBD2 is a possible D gene (5 bases). The V end lost 0 bases, the J end lost 12 bases, and 15 bases lay between the germline ends. Germline CDR1 and CDR2: SGHAT and FQNNGV. The CDR3 is made up of 13 amino acids. CDR3 region: CASSLEAIGVPYF. CDR3 bases: TGTGCCAGCAGCTTAGAAGCAATCGGGGTCCCGTACTTC.

Notes on this clone: Other DNA sequences in this specimen translate into the identical CDR3. The J gene is TRBJ2-7, the V gene TRBV7-2; the D gene is possibly TRBD2 (6 bases). V was shortened by 2 bases and J by 3 bases, with 14 bases between the two germline ends. The CDR3 runs to 15 residues. CDR1 SGHTA and CDR2 FQGNSA come from the germline V gene. The CDR3 sequence: CASSLSPSEVYEQYF. The CDR3 bases are TGTGCCAGCAGCTTATCGCCTAGCGAGGTCTACGAGCAGTACTTC.

The sample holds a few counts of this clone. The chain has TRBV19 and TRBJ2-7; unclear D gene. V was clipped by 8 bases and J by 5 bases, with 10 bases between them. CDR3 length: 11 amino acids. CDR1 and CDR2 (germline): LNHDA, SQIVND (reference sequence). Here the CDR3 reads CASLICNEQYF. CDR3 DNA: TGTGCCAGTCTAATATGCAACGAGCAGTACTTC.

Comments on this clone: At one boundary the junction diverges from the germline segment, which might be a read error. The chain's CDR3 is CASSRRRTGGSSGANVLTF. The CDR3 DNA reads TGCGCCAGCAGCCGAAGAAGGACAGGGGGAAGCTCTGGGGCCAACGTCCTGACTTTC. The chain couples TRBV5-4 to TRBJ2-6; 10 bases match TRBD1. CDR1 SGHNT and CDR2 YYREEE come from the germline V gene (reference sequence). The CDR3 runs 19 residues.

The sample holds one count of this clone. Sequence at one end of the junction differs from germline and may be a read error. The rearrangement joins TRBV7-7 to TRBJ2-5; TRBD2 agrees at 9 bases. This CDR3 comprises 17 residues. Germline V lookup: CDR1 SSHAT, CDR2 FNYEAQ (reference sequence). The CDR3 protein is CASSLALIAGEKETQYF. The CDR3 bases are TGTGCTAGCAGCTTAGCGTTGATAGCGGGGGAAAAAGAGACCCAGTACTTC.

V and J are TRBV19 and TRBJ2-4; D perhaps matches TRBD2 (5 bases). In germline, CDR1 is LNHDA, CDR2 SQIVND (reference sequence). V was shortened by 9 bases and J by 6 bases, with 15 bases between the two germline ends. There are 13 residues in the CDR3. The CDR3 loop is CASGRDTGNIQYF. CDR3 DNA sequence: TGTGCCAGCGGACGGGATACGGGAAACATTCAGTACTTC.

This sequence joins TRBV5-1 and TRBJ2-7; D is tentatively TRBD1 or TRBD2 (6 bases each). The germline CDR1 and CDR2 sequences are SGHRS and YFSETQ. V was clipped by 4 bases and J by 7 bases, with 21 bases between them. The CDR3 spans 15 residues. CDR3: CASSRQMGGAGEQYF. CDR3 in DNA: TGCGCCAGCAGCCGGCAAATGGGGGGCGCGGGGGAGCAGTACTTC.

V gene TRBV6-1 combines with J gene TRBJ2-7, with 9 bases matching TRBD2. The germline V gene encodes CDR1 MNHNS and CDR2 SASEGT. CDR3 length equals 15 residues. J was trimmed by 9 bases and V by 7 bases; bases with no gene match: 16. The CDR3 loop reads CASTFPISGSYGQYF. In nucleotides, the CDR3 is TGTGCCAGCACCTTCCCAATTAGCGGGAGTTATGGGCAGTACTTC.

Points on this clone: One end of the junction fails to match germline, which may point to a read error. The same CDR3 arises from other DNA sequences in this sample as well. This chain joins TRBV5-4 and TRBJ2-7, with 8 bases that match TRBD1. Germline CDR1 and CDR2: SGHNT and YYREEE (reference sequence). The CDR3 totals 14 residues. CDR3: CASSYGQGLYEQYF. The CDR3 nucleotides read TGCGCCAGCAGCTACGGACAGGGTTTGTACGAGCAGTACTTC.